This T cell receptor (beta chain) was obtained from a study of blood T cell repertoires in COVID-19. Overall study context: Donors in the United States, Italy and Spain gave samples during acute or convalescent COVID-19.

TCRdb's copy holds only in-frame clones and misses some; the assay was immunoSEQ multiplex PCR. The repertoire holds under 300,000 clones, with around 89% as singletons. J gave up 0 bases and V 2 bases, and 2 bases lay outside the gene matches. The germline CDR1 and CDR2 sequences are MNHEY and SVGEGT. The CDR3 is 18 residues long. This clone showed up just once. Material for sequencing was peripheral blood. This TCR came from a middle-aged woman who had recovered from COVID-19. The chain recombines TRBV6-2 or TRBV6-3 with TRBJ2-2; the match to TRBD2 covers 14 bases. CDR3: CASSYQGLAGANTGELFF. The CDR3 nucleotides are TGTGCCAGCAGTTACCAGGGACTAGCGGGGGCGAACACCGGGGAGCTGTTTTTT.